Listed below are T cell receptor beta chains from one sample, sequenced in a study of T-cell memory formation after mild COVID-19. TCRdb reanalysed the 5' RACE reads using MiXCR and keeps one entry per CDR3 protein. This sample has over 450,000 distinct CDR3 sequences, with roughly 22% found just once. Material: PBMCs or a T cell subset sorted from them (not recorded which). Receptors originate from an adult woman who had mild COVID-19 (a few samples of this study predate the infection). Cell type and time point are not known. The conserved cysteine and the conserved F or W are not part of the CDR3 here. Not all rows give a size; the values are once, few, many and, for expanded clones, a class.

few,TRBV5-1,ASSLSDPTGQPQH
few,TRBV3-1,ASSQASGRAGELF
NA,TRBV29-1,SVPGGSGRDTQY
NA,TRBV11-2,ASDPGPNYGYT
NA,TRBV14,ASSHLGEPYTEAF
few,TRBV7-9,ASLSRQGFDEQF
NA,TRBV28,ASSFGDGEVDEQY
NA,TRBV7-9,ASSSGTGLSEQY
few,TRBV6-2/TRBV6-3,ASSYSLAGGNEQF
NA,TRBV7-3,ASSPTSGGAQGGTQY
NA,TRBV7-9,ASTLGRTLRTDTQY
few,TRBV27,ASSFWGGQF
NA,TRBV7-9,ASRAGTGGMNTEAF
few,TRBV20-1,SGRRDMRANEQY
few,TRBV29-1,SVEVGIPNTDTQY
NA,TRBV7-9,ASSRFRLWEAKNIQY
few,TRBV13,ASSFRPQGAGNTIY
many,TRBV7-9,ASSFPGLAGGEQF